The next 5 T cell receptor beta chains were all read from a single sample in a study of T cell repertoires in cytomegalovirus infection. MiXCR was run by TCRdb on the reads, yielding one entry per CDR3 protein. The table records fewer than 650,000 distinct CDR3 sequences, around two fifths of them present only once. No antigen has been assigned to these receptors. Sequencing was performed on cultured PBMCs, taken from culture after CMV antigen stimulation. The source of these receptors is a human donor in good health (CMV status not recorded). Some clones in this sample may be carry-over from other donors' samples.

V is TRBV19 and J is TRBJ2-7; 12 bases line up with TRBD2. Trimming took 5 bases from V and 4 from J; bases not matched to a gene: 6. Per germline, CDR1 LNHDA and CDR2 SQIVND (reference sequence). The CDR3 covers 15 residues. The CDR3 is CASSPWTSGKYEQYF. The CDR3 DNA is TGTGCCAGTAGTCCGTGGACTAGCGGGAAGTACGAGCAGTACTTC.

A few counts support this clonotype. V is TRBV2 and J is TRBJ2-2; D tentatively reads TRBD1 or TRBD2 (6 bases each). Germline V CDR1 and CDR2: SNHLY, FYNNEI. Deletions cut 5 bases from V and 7 bases from J, with 17 bases between. The CDR3 length is 15 residues. Here the CDR3 reads CASSPGAGWSGELFF. In DNA form, the CDR3 reads TGTGCCAGCAGTCCGGGGGCAGGATGGAGCGGGGAGCTGTTTTTT.

This clonotype was found a few times. The chain recombines TRBV7-9 with TRBJ2-1; D is ambiguous. Deletions cut 5 bases from V and 2 bases from J, with 16 bases between. Germline CDR1 and CDR2: SEHNR and FQNEAQ (reference sequence). There are 16 residues in the CDR3. The CDR3 nucleotides read TGTGCCAGCAGCCCTCCGCCCTTCTCTGCCTACAATGAGCAGTTCTTC. Translation: CASSPPPFSAYNEQFF.

The chain recombines TRBV7-9 with TRBJ2-5; no clear D. The length of the CDR3 is 17 residues. Germline CDR1 SEHNR, CDR2 FQNEAQ (reference sequence). V shed 1 base and J shed 5 bases, with 20 bases lying between them. The CDR3 sequence: CASSLGPVGGLLETQYF. In DNA form, the CDR3 reads TGTGCCAGCAGCTTAGGACCCGTGGGCGGTCTGTTGGAGACCCAGTACTTC.

V is TRBV7-8 and J is TRBJ1-5; unclear D gene. V was clipped by 5 bases and J by 0 bases, with 17 bases between them. The CDR3 totals 17 residues. Germline V gives CDR1 SGHVS, CDR2 FQNEAQ. CDR3 DNA: TGTGCCAGCAGCCCCAAGGCCCCGGTGGGTAGCAATCAGCCCCAGCATTTT. Amino acid sequence: CASSPKAPVGSNQPQHF.